These 29 T cell receptor beta chains originate from one sample sequenced in a study of early T cells in non-severe SARS-CoV-2 infection. TCRdb used MiXCR to reprocess the 5' RACE reads, holding one entry per CDR3 protein. Counted here are more than 95,000 distinct CDR3 sequences, 9.5% to 12% occurring once; the ten biggest clones make up roughly 4.8%. Sequenced material: whole blood, taken at baseline. The receptors shown here come from an adult who was a healthcare worker with PCR-confirmed SARS-CoV-2 infection or an uninfected control (not recorded which).

The chain employs TRBV10-3 and TRBJ1-6; 7 nucleotides match TRBD1. The CDR3 has 15 amino acids. V shed 6 bases and J 7 bases; nucleotides not matched to a gene: 9. The V gene's germline CDR1 is ENHRY and CDR2 SYGVKD. In nucleotides, the CDR3 is TGTGCCATCAGCACTGACAGGGCTGGAAATTCACCCCTCCACTTT. Its translation is CAISTDRAGNSPLHF.

There are a few counts of this clonotype. The genes are TRBV7-8 and TRBJ2-3; D is undetermined. Trimming took off 4 bases at V and 7 bases at J, with 15 bases between the two ends. The V gene's germline CDR1 is SGHVS and CDR2 FQNEAQ. The CDR3 extends over 14 amino acids. DNA for the CDR3: TGTGCCAGCAGCTCCACCCCTCAAGAGAATACGCAGTATTTT. Translated: CASSSTPQENTQYF.

This clonotype was found a few times. The chain is built from TRBV30 and TRBJ2-7; D gene unclear. CDR3 length: 13 amino acids. Trimming left V 0 bases short and J 3 bases short, with 9 bases between. CDR1 GTSNPN and CDR2 SVGIG come from the germline V gene (reference sequence). In DNA, the CDR3 is TGTGCCTGGAGTGTAGGTACAAGCTACGAGCAGTACTTC. It encodes CAWSVGTSYEQYF.

The sample holds many counts of this clonotype. This chain links TRBV7-2 with TRBJ2-7; D may match TRBD1 or TRBD2 (6 bases each). V shed 5 bases and J shed 4 bases, with 12 bases lying between them. The V gene's germline CDR1 is SGHTA and CDR2 FQGNSA. The CDR3 is made up of 13 amino acids. The CDR3 region is CASSPGGGYEQYF. DNA for the CDR3: TGTGCCAGCAGCCCAGGAGGGGGGTACGAGCAGTACTTC.

V and J are TRBV5-5 and TRBJ2-7, with 7 bases fitting TRBD1. Trimming took 1 base from V and 1 from J; bases not matched to a gene: 2. This CDR3 has 14 amino acids. Germline assignment: CDR1 SGHKS and CDR2 YYEKEE (reference sequence). The DNA for the CDR3 is TGTGCCAGCAGCTTGTGGACAGGTTCCTACGAGCAGTACTTC. Its protein product is CASSLWTGSYEQYF.

The chain couples TRBV18 to TRBJ2-2; D ambiguous. The CDR3 runs to 15 residues. V lost 0 bases, J lost 3 bases, and 8 bases lay in between. CDR1 KGHSH and CDR2 LQKENI come from the germline V gene. CDR3 amino acids: CASSPPSSYTGELFF. The CDR3 DNA sequence: TGTGCCAGCTCACCACCTAGCAGTTACACCGGGGAGCTGTTTTTT. Full variable domain (missing parts from reference TRBV18 and TRBJ2-2): NAGVMQNPRHLVRRRGQEARLRCSPMKGHSHVYWYRQLPEEGLKFMVYLQKENIIDESGMPKERFSAEFPKEGPSILRIQQVVRGDSAAYFCASSPPSSYTGELFFGEGSRLTVL.

This clonotype was counted ten times or more. The rearrangement links TRBV5-6 to TRBJ1-2, with a possible D match to TRBD1 (5 bases). The V end lost 3 bases, the J end lost 5 bases, and 17 bases lay between the germline ends. This CDR3 comprises 15 residues. Per germline, CDR1 SGHDT and CDR2 YYEEEE. For the CDR3, the DNA is TGTGCCAGCAGCTCCGGGACCGAATTCCAGTATGGCTACACCTTC. Translating it yields CASSSGTEFQYGYTF.

This clonotype was observed a few times. The chain couples TRBV12-3 or TRBV12-4 to TRBJ1-3; D remains ambiguous. V gave up 2 bases and J gave up 1 base, with 6 bases separating them. CDR3 length: 14 amino acids. The CDR3 spells CASSLWGSGNTIYF. The CDR3 nucleotides are TGTGCCAGCAGTTTATGGGGTTCTGGAAACACCATATATTTT.

The rearrangement uses TRBV20-1 and TRBJ1-3, with D tentatively TRBD1 (5 bases). The CDR3 runs 15 residues. Germline V gene data show CDR1 as DFQATT and CDR2 as SNEGSKA (reference sequence). V lost 5 bases to trimming and J lost 2 bases, with 16 bases between them. The CDR3 here is CSAWGGVNTGNTIYF. CDR3 sequence (DNA): TGCAGTGCTTGGGGAGGGGTTAATACTGGAAACACCATATATTTT.

J is TRBJ2-1 and V is TRBV3-1; tentative D call: TRBD1 (7 bases). V lost 1 base, J lost 14 bases, and 15 bases lay in between. The CDR3 extends over 13 amino acids. Germline V gene sequence: CDR1 LGHDT, CDR2 YNNKEL (reference sequence). The CDR3 DNA reads TGTGCCAGCAGCCAAGGGGGCGGGACAGCTGAGTTCTTC. This sequence encodes CASSQGGGTAEFF.

The chain employs TRBV7-6 and TRBJ2-7, with 13 positions matching TRBD2. This CDR3 contains 15 residues. The V gene's germline CDR1 is SGHVS and CDR2 FNYEAQ. Trimming cost V 5 bases and J 9 bases; bases outside gene matches: 10. CDR3: CASSPTSGGAVVQYF. In DNA, the CDR3 is TGTGCCAGCAGCCCTACTAGCGGGGGGGCGGTGGTGCAGTACTTC.

There are many counts of this clonotype. The chain links TRBV15 to TRBJ2-3; 8 nucleotides align to TRBD2. Trimming took 1 base from V and 5 from J; bases not matched to a gene: 8. CDR3 length: 16 amino acids. The germline CDR1 and CDR2 sequences are LNHNV and YYDKDF (reference sequence). For the CDR3, the DNA is TGTGCCACCAGCAGAGGGGGACTAGGGGCCGGAGATACGCAGTATTTT. It codes for CATSRGGLGAGDTQYF.

The sample holds a few counts of this clonotype. The chain has TRBV19 and TRBJ2-1; 16 bases fit TRBD2. Germline V CDR1 and CDR2: LNHDA, SQIVND (reference sequence). CDR3 length: 15 amino acids. With 4 bases clipped from V and 7 bases from J, the junction kept 1 base outside the gene matches. CDR3: CASSTGLAGGNEQFF. For the CDR3, the DNA is TGTGCCAGTAGTACGGGACTAGCGGGAGGGAATGAGCAGTTCTTC.

The V and J genes are TRBV6-1 and TRBJ2-4; D gene unclear. The germline V gene has CDR1 MNHNS and CDR2 SASEGT. V gave up 7 bases and J gave up 1 base, with 14 bases separating them. CDR3 length: 15 amino acids. The CDR3 DNA reads TGTGCCAGCAACGATCACGCGGAGGCCAAAAACATTCAGTACTTC. Translating gives CASNDHAEAKNIQYF.

This clonotype was observed at least ten times. The chain is built from TRBV18 and TRBJ2-1; 10 bases align to TRBD2. In germline, CDR1 is KGHSH, CDR2 LQKENI. The CDR3 loop spans 14 amino acids. Trimming removed 0 bases from V and 9 bases from J; junction bases left unmatched: 2. The CDR3 spells CASSPPVAGGEQFF. The CDR3 DNA is TGTGCCAGCTCACCACCGGTAGCGGGGGGTGAGCAGTTCTTC.

V and J are TRBV6-1 and TRBJ2-3, with D uncertain. Trimming removed 7 bases from V and 0 bases from J, with 11 bases in between. This CDR3 is built from 14 residues. In germline, CDR1 is MNHNS, CDR2 SASEGT. For the CDR3, the DNA is TGTGCCAGCAAGGTTAGCCCGAGCACAGATACGCAGTATTTT. The encoded protein is CASKVSPSTDTQYF.

This clonotype occurred many times. The chain joins TRBV19 to TRBJ2-6; 8 bases are shared with TRBD1. Germline values: CDR1 LNHDA, CDR2 SQIVND (reference sequence). The V segment lost 1 base and the J segment 0 bases; nucleotides outside the gene matches: 23. CDR3 length: 24 amino acids. CDR3: CASSIGGRRGWTGQASSGANVLTF. Written as DNA, the CDR3 is TGTGCCAGTAGTATAGGTGGAAGGCGAGGGTGGACGGGACAGGCAAGCTCTGGGGCCAACGTCCTGACTTTC.

This clonotype appeared a few times. This chain joins TRBV19 and TRBJ1-5, with D tentatively TRBD1 (6 bases). This CDR3 is 17 amino acids long. Germline V gene data show CDR1 as LNHDA and CDR2 as SQIVND (reference sequence). Trimming removed 7 bases from V and 2 bases from J, with 21 bases in between. CDR3 sequence (DNA): TGTGCCAGTACCAAGCCGAGGGGGGAAGCGGGCAATCAGCCCCAGCATTTT. It yields the protein CASTKPRGEAGNQPQHF.

This clonotype was observed many times. The chain combines TRBV13 with TRBJ1-2; tentatively, D is TRBD1 (6 bases). CDR3 length: 15 residues. The germline V gene encodes CDR1 PRHDT and CDR2 FYEKMQ (reference sequence). The germline V and J ends were trimmed by 3 bases and 3 bases, with 14 bases remaining between them. In nucleotides, the CDR3 is TGTGCCAGCAGCTTGATTCCACAGGGTCACTATGGCTACACCTTC. This codes for CASSLIPQGHYGYTF.

The gene calls are TRBV13 and TRBJ2-7; 12 nucleotides match TRBD1. The CDR3 runs to 15 residues. After removal of 6 bases from V and 5 bases from J, the junction contained 8 bases not matched to a gene. Per germline, CDR1 PRHDT and CDR2 FYEKMQ (reference sequence). CDR3 in amino acids: CASRPGGTGGHEQYF. In nucleotides, the CDR3 is TGTGCCAGCAGACCAGGCGGGACAGGGGGCCACGAGCAGTACTTC.

This chain uses TRBV20-1 with TRBJ1-1; 8 bases map to TRBD1. V gave up 5 bases and J gave up 4 bases; unmatched junction bases: 12. The CDR3 covers 15 residues. Germline CDR1 is DFQATT and CDR2 is SNEGSKA (reference sequence). CDR3 DNA sequence: TGCAGTGCTGACAATTCCGGGACAGGCGTCACTGAAGCTTTCTTT. Protein sequence: CSADNSGTGVTEAFF.

The chain links TRBV4-2 to TRBJ2-6; D is unclear. The CDR3 is 17 amino acids. V was shortened by 6 bases and J by 0 bases, with 15 bases between the two germline ends. Germline V CDR1 and CDR2: LGHNA, YNFKEQ. CDR3 amino acids: CASSPEKGNSGANVLTF. As DNA, the CDR3 is TGTGCCAGCAGTCCAGAGAAAGGGAACTCTGGGGCCAACGTCCTGACTTTC.

V is TRBV20-1 and J is TRBJ2-3, with D perhaps being TRBD1 or TRBD2 (5 bases each). Trimming left V 6 bases short and J 9 bases short, with 22 bases between. The CDR3 sequence is 14 residues long. Looked up from germline, CDR1 is DFQATT and CDR2 is SNEGSKA (reference sequence). This CDR3 is CSAPSSGTSATQYF. CDR3 nucleotides: TGCAGTGCCCCCTCGTCCGGGACGTCAGCCACGCAGTATTTT.

The V call is TRBV6-5, the J call TRBJ1-2; 11 nucleotides align to TRBD1. Germline lookup yields CDR1 MNHEY and CDR2 SVGAGI. The V segment lost 0 bases and the J segment 5 bases; nucleotides outside the gene matches: 11. The CDR3 covers 18 residues. CDR3 sequence reads: CASSYSGTGGPFPYGYTF. The CDR3 nucleotides are TGTGCCAGCAGTTACTCGGGGACAGGGGGTCCCTTCCCATATGGCTACACCTTC.

This clonotype was detected many times. The chain employs TRBV7-8 and TRBJ2-3; a possible D gene is TRBD2 (5 bases). Germline-derived CDR1 and CDR2 are SGHVS and FQNEAQ. The CDR3 runs 14 residues. The V gene lost 7 bases and the J gene lost 0 bases, with 11 bases spanning the gap. The CDR3 here is CASTVRLSTDTQYF. In nucleotides, the CDR3 is TGTGCCAGCACGGTCAGACTAAGCACAGATACGCAGTATTTT.

This clonotype was seen more than once but under ten times. The chain recombines TRBV20-1 with TRBJ2-1; D not resolved. Germline lookup yields CDR1 DFQATT and CDR2 SNEGSKA (reference sequence). Deletions cut 6 bases from V and 4 bases from J, with 13 bases between. The CDR3 spans 13 residues. CDR3 loop: CSALLSLYNEQFF. CDR3 nucleotides: TGCAGTGCCCTGCTCTCCCTTTACAATGAGCAGTTCTTC.

Many counts were recorded for this clonotype. This chain uses TRBV30 with TRBJ2-1; 12 bases fit TRBD2. The CDR3 has 15 amino acids. Germline values: CDR1 GTSNPN, CDR2 SVGIG (reference sequence). With V trimmed by 2 bases and J by 8 bases, 7 bases remained unmatched. CDR3 sequence (DNA): TGTGCCTGGAGTTCCCTAGCGGGAGGGAGGGATGAGCAGTTCTTC. This encodes CAWSSLAGGRDEQFF.

This clonotype was found many times. The CDR3 region has the DNA TGCAGTGCTAGAGTCCGAAGAGGGACTGAAGCTTTCTTT. It yields the protein CSARVRRGTEAFF. This sequence joins TRBV20-1 and TRBJ1-1; D not certain. The germline V gene has CDR1 DFQATT and CDR2 SNEGSKA (reference sequence). Trimming took 1 base from V and 5 from J, leaving 11 bases between them. This CDR3 is built from 13 residues.

V and J are TRBV19 and TRBJ2-3; 7 bases fit TRBD2. J lost 1 base, V lost 3 bases, and 10 bases had no gene match. Germline lookup yields CDR1 LNHDA and CDR2 SQIVND (reference sequence). The CDR3 totals 17 residues. CDR3 residues: CASSIGSAGDRTDTQYF. The CDR3 DNA reads TGTGCCAGTAGTATTGGGTCGGCGGGAGACCGCACAGATACGCAGTATTTT.